The next 20 T cell receptor beta chains were all read from a single sample in a study of T cells after yellow fever vaccination. TCRdb independently ran MiXCR on the 5' RACE reads; one entry per CDR3 protein. The sample holds approximately 110,000 distinct CDR3 sequences, roughly 8.4% seen once. The material was CD8+ T cells sorted from PBMCs, obtained 45 days after the yellow fever booster vaccination. All receptors derive from a man between 25 and 39 years old who received the YFV17D yellow fever vaccine.

There are a few counts of this clonotype. The chain carries TRBV27 and TRBJ2-1, with a tentative D call TRBD1 (6 bases). In germline, CDR1 is MNHEY, CDR2 SMNVEV (reference sequence). The V end was cut by 6 bases, the J end by 1 base, with 10 bases between. The length of the CDR3 is 14 residues. The CDR3 here is CASSPQGSYNEQFF. CDR3 bases: TGTGCCAGCAGCCCCCAGGGGTCCTACAATGAGCAGTTCTTC.

This clonotype was seen ten or more times. The chain employs TRBV6-1 and TRBJ1-2; unclear D gene. From germline, CDR1 is MNHNS and CDR2 SASEGT. This CDR3 has 13 residues. V was pared by 8 bases and J by 0 bases, with 10 bases between. The CDR3 is CASCQASNYGYTF. CDR3 DNA sequence: TGTGCCAGCTGTCAGGCCTCTAACTATGGCTACACCTTC.

V is TRBV4-1 and J is TRBJ2-5; TRBD2 aligns across 7 bases. The CDR3 length is 17 residues. J gave up 5 bases and V 5 bases, and 17 bases lay outside the gene matches. Germline-derived CDR1 and CDR2 are MGHRA and YSYEKL. The DNA of the CDR3 is TGCGCCAGCAGCGAAGGGGCGGCTAGCGGTCGAATGGAGACCCAGTACTTC. Protein product: CASSEGAASGRMETQYF.

This clonotype was seen at least ten times. This chain links TRBV30 with TRBJ1-2; D gene uncertain. This CDR3 has 13 residues. Germline-derived CDR1 and CDR2 are GTSNPN and SVGIG (reference sequence). V shed 0 bases and J shed 3 bases, with 8 bases lying between them. CDR3 amino acids: CAWSVGSDYGYTF. CDR3 coding DNA: TGTGCCTGGAGTGTAGGATCTGACTATGGCTACACCTTC.

This clonotype was found many times. The V gene is TRBV27, the J gene TRBJ2-1; 8 nucleotides align to TRBD2. Per the germline V gene, CDR1 is MNHEY and CDR2 is SMNVEV (reference sequence). V lost 4 bases to trimming and J lost 4 bases; unmatched junction nucleotides: 3. The CDR3 covers 14 residues. CDR3 protein: CASSSVAGYNEQFF. The CDR3 DNA sequence: TGTGCCAGCAGTTCGGTAGCGGGATACAATGAGCAGTTCTTC.

At least ten counts were recorded for this clonotype. The rearrangement joins TRBV6-2 or TRBV6-3 to TRBJ2-5; TRBD2 is a possible D gene (5 bases). Trimming removed 2 bases from V and 3 bases from J, with 13 bases in between. The CDR3 runs 15 residues. Looked up from germline, CDR1 is MNHEY and CDR2 is SVGEGT. The CDR3 DNA follows: TGTGCCAGCAGTTACATTCCGGGGATCAAAGAGACCCAGTACTTC. Protein: CASSYIPGIKETQYF.

This clonotype has more than one count but fewer than ten. This chain connects TRBV7-2 to TRBJ2-7; D is unresolved. Trimming took off 3 bases at V and 3 bases at J, with 15 bases between the two ends. The CDR3 covers 15 residues. Germline V lookup: CDR1 SGHTA, CDR2 FQGNSA. The CDR3, as DNA: TGTGCCAGCAGCTTCCTACCCCAGCAGAACTACGAGCAGTACTTC. Translating gives CASSFLPQQNYEQYF. Drawing the rest from reference TRBV7-2 and TRBJ2-7, the complete variable domain is GAGVSQSPSNKVTEKGKDVELRCDPISGHTALYWYRQSLGQGLEFLIYFQGNSAPDKSGLPSDRFSAERTGGSVSTLTIQRTQQEDSAVYLCASSFLPQQNYEQYFGPGTRLTVT.

The sample holds many counts of this clonotype. The chain links TRBV5-1 to TRBJ2-1; the D gene is possibly TRBD2 (6 bases). V lost 1 base and J lost 3, with 11 bases in between. This CDR3 has 15 amino acids. Germline V gene sequence: CDR1 SGHRS, CDR2 YFSETQ. The CDR3 sequence: CASSLSPGGYNEQFF. The CDR3, as DNA: TGCGCCAGCAGCTTGTCGCCCGGGGGCTACAATGAGCAGTTCTTC.

The table lists this clonotype with many counts. The rearrangement joins TRBV4-2 to TRBJ1-1; no reliable D call. The germline CDR1 and CDR2 sequences are LGHNA and YNFKEQ. The CDR3 covers 14 residues. Trimming pared 1 base from V and 1 base from J, leaving 7 bases between. The CDR3 nucleotides read TGTGCCAGCAGCCAAGCACGTAGGAACACTGAAGCTTTCTTT. This codes for CASSQARRNTEAFF.

The gene calls are TRBV12-3 or TRBV12-4 and TRBJ1-2, with 9 bases identical to TRBD1. The CDR3 is 14 residues long. V lost 7 bases to trimming and J lost 4 bases; unmatched junction nucleotides: 7. The CDR3 nucleotides are TGTGCCAGCACGTGGACAGGGGACCCCTATGGCTACACCTTC. Amino acids: CASTWTGDPYGYTF.

This clonotype was seen only a few times. The J gene is TRBJ2-2, the V gene TRBV4-3; 7 bases are shared with TRBD1. Germline V CDR1 and CDR2: LGHNA, YSLEER. V trimming: 3 bases; J trimming: 7 bases; junction bases outside the gene matches: 5. The CDR3 contains 14 residues. The CDR3 sequence: CASSHTGADGELFF. CDR3 sequence (DNA): TGCGCCAGCAGCCATACAGGGGCGGACGGGGAGCTGTTTTTT.

This clonotype was recorded at least ten times. The CDR3 spells CASSLTDSYNEQFF. The CDR3 nucleotides are TGTGCCAGCAGTTTGACAGACTCCTACAATGAGCAGTTCTTC. This sequence joins TRBV12-3 or TRBV12-4 and TRBJ2-1, with D tentatively TRBD1 (5 bases). V lost 3 bases and J lost 0, with 6 bases in between. This CDR3 is built from 14 residues.

This clonotype was detected only a few times. The V and J genes are TRBV5-3 and TRBJ2-1, with unresolved D. TRBV5-3 is given ORF status, its function remaining uncertain. The V end lost 0 bases, the J end lost 6 bases, and 7 bases lay between the germline ends. The CDR3 consists of 13 residues. CDR3 region: CARSLDRVNEQFF. CDR3 DNA sequence: TGTGCCAGAAGCTTGGACAGAGTCAATGAGCAGTTCTTC.

This clonotype was observed at least ten times. This chain connects TRBV7-9 to TRBJ2-1; 13 bases are shared with TRBD2. Germline CDR1 is SEHNR and CDR2 is FQNEAQ (reference sequence). The CDR3 is 17 residues long. V lost 4 bases and J lost 0; bases outside the gene matches: 3. The DNA of the CDR3 is TGTGCCAGCAGCTCTGGGACTAGCGGGGACTCCTACAATGAGCAGTTCTTC. This translates into CASSSGTSGDSYNEQFF. The full variable domain, completed using reference TRBV7-9 and TRBJ2-1, is DTGVSQNPRHKITKRGQNVTFRCDPISEHNRLYWYRQTLGQGPEFLTYFQNEAQLEKSRLLSDRFSAERPKGSFSTLEIQRTEQGDSAMYLCASSSGTSGDSYNEQFFGPGTRLTVL.

This clonotype was observed a few times. This chain links TRBV4-3 with TRBJ2-1; TRBD2 matches at 8 bases. The CDR3 is 16 amino acids. The germline V gene has CDR1 LGHNA and CDR2 YSLEER. V lost 3 bases to trimming and J lost 5 bases; unmatched junction nucleotides: 9. The CDR3 sequence: CASSHRAGALNNEQFF. The CDR3 DNA reads TGCGCCAGCAGCCACCGAGCGGGAGCCCTTAACAATGAGCAGTTCTTC.

This clonotype was picked up a small number of times. V gene TRBV7-2 combines with J gene TRBJ2-7; 8 positions match TRBD1. CDR3 size: 15 residues. V lost 1 base and J lost 3; bases outside the gene matches: 5. The germline V gene encodes CDR1 SGHTA and CDR2 FQGNSA. The CDR3, as DNA: TGTGCCAGCAGCTTAGTATGGACAGGGAACTACGAGCAGTACTTC. Amino acids: CASSLVWTGNYEQYF.

This clonotype was observed many times. This chain links TRBV15 with TRBJ2-3, with 7 bases fitting TRBD1. V dropped 8 bases and J dropped 4; count of bases not matched to a gene: 9. The CDR3 runs 14 residues. CDR1 is LNHNV, CDR2 YYDKDF, per germline (reference sequence). CDR3 sequence (DNA): TGTGCCACCGGGACCATAACAGGGGCAGATACGCAGTATTTT. This sequence encodes CATGTITGADTQYF.

The sample holds a few counts of this clonotype. J is TRBJ1-2 and V is TRBV28; weak D call: TRBD1 (6 bases). Deletions cut 3 bases from V and 2 bases from J, with 10 bases between. The V gene's germline CDR1 is MDHEN and CDR2 SYDVKM. The CDR3 spans 14 residues. The CDR3 protein is CASSFFTGNYGYTF. The CDR3 coding sequence is TGTGCCAGCAGTTTCTTCACAGGGAACTATGGCTACACCTTC.

This clonotype was seen many times. The rearrangement uses TRBV11-1 and TRBJ2-7, with D possibly TRBD2 on 6 matching bases. V was shortened by 3 bases and J by 3 bases, with 12 bases between the two germline ends. The germline V gene encodes CDR1 SGHAT and CDR2 FQDESV (reference sequence). The CDR3 runs to 14 residues. The CDR3 loop is CASSLGTSRYEQYF. In DNA form, the CDR3 reads TGTGCCAGCAGCTTGGGGACTTCTCGCTACGAGCAGTACTTC.

This clonotype was picked up many times. The chain recombines TRBV7-9 with TRBJ1-5, with no clear D. The CDR3 is 16 amino acids. Germline V lookup: CDR1 SEHNR, CDR2 FQNEAQ (reference sequence). Trimming removed 5 bases from V and 4 bases from J, with 18 bases in between. CDR3 nucleotide sequence: TGTGCCAGCAGCGATCCGGGAGGCAAACCTAATCAGCCCCAGCATTTT. Amino acids: CASSDPGGKPNQPQHF.